The clone carrying this T cell receptor beta chain was observed many times. This sample was taken from a study of CD8 T cells in ankylosing spondylitis. The CDR3 length is 14 residues. In germline, CDR1 is DFQATT, CDR2 SNEGSKA (reference sequence). V lost 3 bases to trimming and J lost 0 bases, with 11 bases between them. A quantitative 5'-RACE method, one with molecular barcodes, was used to make TCR beta libraries. TCRdb re-analysed the 5' RACE reads in MiXCR, keeping a single row per CDR3 protein. The sample lists roughly 120,000 distinct CDR3 sequences, roughly 7.3% occurring once. Sample: blood, either unsorted or a sorted T cell fraction (not recorded which). The gene calls are TRBV20-1 and TRBJ1-1, with a weak D call TRBD1 (6 bases). The clonotype originates from a male donor with ankylosing spondylitis or in good health (not recorded which). The CDR3 DNA reads as TGCAGTGCTAGTCCCTGGACAGTGAACACTGAAGCTTTCTTT. Encoded protein: CSASPWTVNTEAFF.